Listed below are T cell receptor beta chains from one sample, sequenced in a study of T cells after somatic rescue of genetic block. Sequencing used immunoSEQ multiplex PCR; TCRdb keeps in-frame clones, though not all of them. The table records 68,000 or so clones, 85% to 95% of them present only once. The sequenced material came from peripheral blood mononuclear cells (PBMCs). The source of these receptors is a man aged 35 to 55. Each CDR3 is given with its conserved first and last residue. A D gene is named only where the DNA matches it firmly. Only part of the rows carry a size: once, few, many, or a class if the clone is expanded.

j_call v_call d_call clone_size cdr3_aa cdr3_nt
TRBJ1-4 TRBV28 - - CASRVDGEKLFF TGTGCCAGCAGAGTGGACGGTGAAAAACTGTTTTTT
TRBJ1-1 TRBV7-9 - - CASSLGWGGVNTEAFF TGTGCCAGCAGCTTAGGTTGGGGAGGGGTCAACACTGAAGCTTTCTTT
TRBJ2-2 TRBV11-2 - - CASSLRAIGVTGELFF TGTGCCAGCAGCTTAAGAGCGATCGGCGTCACCGGGGAGCTGTTTTTT
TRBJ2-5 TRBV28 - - CASSLRDTRLQETQYF TGTGCCAGCAGTCTCCGGGACACCCGTCTACAAGAGACCCAGTACTTC
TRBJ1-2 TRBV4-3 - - CASSQGMGYGYTF TGCGCCAGCAGCCAAGGAATGGGCTACGGCTACACCTTC
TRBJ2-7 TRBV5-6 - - CASSLGTRSSYEQYF TGTGCCAGCAGTCTAGGGACACGGAGCTCCTACGAGCAGTACTTC
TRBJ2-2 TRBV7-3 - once CASSRTRGEMNTGELFF TGTGCCAGCAGCCGAACCCGGGGAGAGATGAACACCGGGGAGCTGTTTTTT
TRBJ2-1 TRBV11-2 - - CASSLIKGLDNEQFF TGTGCCAGCAGCTTAATAAAGGGACTGGACAATGAGCAGTTCTTC
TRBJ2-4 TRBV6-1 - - CASSTMGENIQYF TGTGCCAGCTCGACAATGGGGGAAAACATTCAGTACTTC
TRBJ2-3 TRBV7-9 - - CASRTGATDTQYF TGTGCCAGCAGGACGGGAGCCACAGATACGCAGTATTTT
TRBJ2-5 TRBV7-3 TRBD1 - CASSLKGGQGQETQYF TGTGCCAGCAGCTTAAAGGGGGGACAGGGCCAAGAGACCCAGTACTTC
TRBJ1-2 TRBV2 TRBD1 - CASSDGRGNYGYTF TGTGCCAGCAGTGACGGCAGGGGGAACTATGGCTACACCTTC
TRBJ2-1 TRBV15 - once CATSRDKVANEQFF TGTGCCACCAGCAGAGATAAGGTAGCAAATGAGCAGTTCTTC
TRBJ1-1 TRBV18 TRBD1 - CASSHGQGLGEAFF TGTGCCAGCTCACACGGACAGGGGCTGGGTGAAGCTTTCTTT
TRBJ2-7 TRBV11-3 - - CASSLAQGYEQYF TGTGCCAGCAGCTTAGCACAGGGCTACGAGCAGTACTTC
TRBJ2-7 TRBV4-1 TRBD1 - CASSQAPYRGAYEQYF TGCGCCAGCAGCCAGGCTCCCTACAGGGGAGCCTACGAGCAGTACTTC
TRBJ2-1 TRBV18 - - CASSPEAGLLNEQFF TGTGCCAGCTCACCAGAAGCGGGTCTCCTCAATGAGCAGTTCTTC
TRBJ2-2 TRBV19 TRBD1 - CASSIGTGGATGELFF TGTGCCAGTAGTATAGGGACAGGGGGCGCCACCGGGGAGCTGTTTTTT
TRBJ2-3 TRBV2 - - CASRPQGGTDTQYF TGTGCCAGCAGACCCCAGGGGGGGACGGATACGCAGTATTTT
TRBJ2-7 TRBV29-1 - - CSVRAGGGTSYEQYF TGCAGCGTCCGGGCTGGCGGCGGGACGTCCTACGAGCAGTACTTC
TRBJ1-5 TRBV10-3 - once CAISESWASRTTPQHF TGTGCCATCAGTGAGTCGTGGGCCAGTCGTACTACGCCCCAGCATTTT
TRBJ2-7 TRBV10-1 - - CASSESDGTEQYF TGCGCCAGCAGTGAGTCGGACGGGACCGAGCAGTACTTC
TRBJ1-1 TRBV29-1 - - CSVAARLNTEAFF TGCAGCGTTGCGGCCAGACTTAACACTGAAGCTTTCTTT
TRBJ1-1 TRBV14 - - CASSQQAPQTEAFF TGTGCCAGCAGCCAACAAGCCCCGCAGACTGAAGCTTTCTTT
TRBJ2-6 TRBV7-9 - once CASSLARGHSGANVLTF TGTGCCAGCAGCTTAGCGCGGGGTCACTCTGGGGCCAACGTCCTGACTTTC
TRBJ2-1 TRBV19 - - CASSIVGEEQFF TGTGCCAGTAGTATAGTCGGCGAAGAGCAGTTCTTC
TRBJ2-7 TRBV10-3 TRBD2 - CAISESGGRVLYEQYF TGTGCCATCAGTGAGTCGGGCGGGAGAGTCCTCTACGAGCAGTACTTC
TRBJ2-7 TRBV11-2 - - CASSLGVGTYEQYF TGTGCCAGCAGCTTAGGAGTCGGTACCTACGAGCAGTACTTC